This TCR beta chain was documented in a study of blood T cell repertoires in COVID-19. For the study at large: Acute-phase and convalescent COVID-19 samples originated in the United States, Italy and Spain.

The method was immunoSEQ multiplex PCR; TCRdb's version includes in-frame clones alone and lacks a portion of them. The data contain about 240,000 clones, roughly 80% of them singletons. Germline V lookup: CDR1 DFQATT, CDR2 SNEGSKA (reference sequence). The CDR3 totals 15 residues. V dropped 4 bases and J dropped 1; count of bases not matched to a gene: 6. This TCR was recovered from a woman aged 55-75 years with active or convalescent COVID-19. Specimen: peripheral blood. The V and J genes are TRBV20-1 and TRBJ2-3; the match to TRBD1 covers 9 bases. CDR3 amino acids: CSATDRGIGTDTQYF. The CDR3 DNA sequence: TGCAGTGCTACTGACAGGGGGATTGGCACAGATACGCAGTATTTT.